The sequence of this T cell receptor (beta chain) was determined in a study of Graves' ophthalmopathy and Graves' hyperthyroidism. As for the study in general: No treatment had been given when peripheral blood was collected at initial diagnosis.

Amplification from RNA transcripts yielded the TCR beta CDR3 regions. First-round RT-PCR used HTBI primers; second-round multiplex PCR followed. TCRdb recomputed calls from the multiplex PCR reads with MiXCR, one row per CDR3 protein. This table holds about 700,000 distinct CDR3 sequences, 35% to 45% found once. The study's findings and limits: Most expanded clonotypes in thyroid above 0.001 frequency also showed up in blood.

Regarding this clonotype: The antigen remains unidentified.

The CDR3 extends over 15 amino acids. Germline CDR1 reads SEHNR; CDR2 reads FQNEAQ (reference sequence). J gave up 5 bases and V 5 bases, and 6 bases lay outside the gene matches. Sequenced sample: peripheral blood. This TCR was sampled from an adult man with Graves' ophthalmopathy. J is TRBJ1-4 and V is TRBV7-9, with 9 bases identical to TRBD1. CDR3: CASSGTGGYNEKLFF. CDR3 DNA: TGTGCCAGCAGCGGAACAGGGGGCTACAATGAAAAACTGTTTTTT.